These T cell receptor beta chains were read from a single sample in a study of cytomegalovirus exposure and HLA in healthy donors. The protocol was immunoSEQ multiplex PCR, while the TCRdb copy is restricted to in-frame clones and leaves out a portion. The table records around 80,000 clones, around 79% of them present only once. Sequenced: PBMCs. The source is a man younger than 30 in good health and CMV-seropositive. Each CDR3 is given with its conserved first and last residue. D genes are given only for firm matches. Clone sizes are given selectively: once, few, many, or a class where the clone is expanded.

NA	15	TRBV2	TRBJ2-5	TRBD2	CASSPTSGRVKTQYF	TGTGCCAGCAGTCCCACTAGCGGGAGGGTAAAGACCCAGTACTTC
NA	14	TRBV11-2	TRBJ2-5	NA	CASSLGPGQETQYF	TGTGCCAGCAGCTTAGGGCCAGGTCAAGAGACCCAGTACTTC
NA	14	TRBV7-9	TRBJ1-4	NA	CASSSGATNEKLFF	TGTGCCAGCAGCTCCGGAGCAACTAATGAAAAACTGTTTTTT
NA	16	TRBV4-1	TRBJ1-1	NA	CASSQDPPGMNTEAFF	TGCGCCAGCAGCCAAGACCCTCCAGGGATGAACACTGAAGCTTTCTTT
NA	14	TRBV28	TRBJ1-5	TRBD1	CASREDRVGQPQHF	TGTGCCAGCAGGGAGGACAGGGTCGGACAGCCCCAGCATTTT
NA	16	TRBV28	TRBJ1-2	TRBD1	CASSLNTGGELGGYTF	TGTGCCAGCAGTTTGAACACAGGGGGCGAGCTAGGTGGCTACACCTTC
once	12	TRBV28	TRBJ2-5	NA	CASSLRRETQYF	TGTGCCAGCAGCCTCCGGAGGGAGACCCAGTACTTC
NA	14	TRBV2	TRBJ2-6	NA	CASRQGSGANVLTF	TGTGCCAGCAGGCAGGGGTCTGGGGCCAACGTCCTGACTTTC
few	13	TRBV28	TRBJ1-4	NA	CASRAGPNEKLFF	TGTGCCAGCAGAGCAGGGCCTAATGAAAAACTGTTTTTT
once	13	TRBV10-1	TRBJ1-1	TRBD1	CASKRTGDTEAFF	TGCGCCAGCAAGAGGACAGGGGACACTGAAGCTTTCTTT
once	13	TRBV14	TRBJ2-3	NA	CASSFQDSDTQYF	TGTGCCAGCAGTTTCCAGGACAGTGATACGCAGTATTTT
NA	16	TRBV4-2	TRBJ2-7	TRBD2	CASSQASGTGGYEQYF	TGTGCCAGCAGCCAGGCCTCCGGGACGGGGGGATACGAGCAGTACTTC
NA	14	TRBV7-3	TRBJ2-7	TRBD1	CASSRGTGVSEQYF	TGTGCCAGCAGCCGAGGGACAGGGGTGAGTGAGCAGTACTTC
NA	12	TRBV28	TRBJ2-1	TRBD1	CASTRTGNEQFF	TGTGCCAGCACGAGGACAGGCAATGAGCAGTTCTTC
NA	15	TRBV11-2	TRBJ2-5	NA	CASSPQSSSRETQYF	TGTGCCAGCAGCCCCCAGTCTAGTTCCCGGGAGACCCAGTACTTC
NA	15	TRBV9	TRBJ2-1	TRBD1	CASSDRTGVSNEQFF	TGTGCCAGCAGCGACAGGACAGGAGTTAGCAATGAGCAGTTCTTC
NA	16	TRBV9	TRBJ2-1	NA	CASSVTGTFSYNEQFF	TGTGCCAGCAGCGTAACCGGGACATTCTCCTACAATGAGCAGTTCTTC
NA	14	TRBV18	TRBJ2-6	NA	CASSPLSGANVLTF	TGTGCCAGCTCACCCCTCTCTGGGGCCAACGTCCTGACTTTC
NA	12	TRBV5-1	TRBJ1-1	TRBD1	CASSSTRGEAFF	TGCGCCAGCAGCTCGACCAGGGGGGAAGCTTTCTTT
NA	14	TRBV5-4	TRBJ2-3	TRBD1	CASVAGQGADTQYF	TGTGCCAGCGTGGCGGGACAGGGGGCAGATACGCAGTATTTT
NA	14	TRBV5-6	TRBJ2-7	TRBD1	CASTWTGVTYEQYF	TGTGCCAGCACCTGGACAGGGGTCACCTACGAGCAGTACTTC
few	15	TRBV2	TRBJ1-1	NA	CASSELGQSNTEAFF	TGTGCCAGCAGTGAATTGGGACAATCGAACACTGAAGCTTTCTTT
once	13	TRBV6-6	TRBJ2-5	TRBD2	CASSSTGGETQYF	TGTGCCAGCAGCTCCACCGGGGGGGAGACCCAGTACTTC
few	11	TRBV29-1	TRBJ1-3	NA	CSVATRNTIYF	TGCAGCGTGGCAACCAGAAACACCATATATTTT
NA	16	TRBV7-8	TRBJ2-7	TRBD1	CASSLITGTAVDEQYF	TGTGCCAGCAGCCTCATAACCGGGACAGCGGTCGACGAGCAGTACTTC
NA	17	TRBV4-1	TRBJ2-1	NA	CASSQDESRGLYNEQFF	TGCGCCAGCAGCCAAGATGAGAGCAGGGGCCTATACAATGAGCAGTTCTTC
NA	14	TRBV6-4	TRBJ2-7	NA	CASSDSTTDYEQYF	TGTGCCAGCAGTGACTCGACTACAGACTACGAGCAGTACTTC